The source of this T cell receptor (beta chain) is a study of T cells in Graves' hyperthyroidism and ophthalmopathy. Study results and caveats: A median roughly 6.6 months before onset, the model predicted ophthalmopathy.

The sample holds many counts of this clonotype. Antigen: not known. V lost 3 bases and J lost 7; bases outside the gene matches: 19. This CDR3 is built from 18 residues. Germline-derived CDR1 and CDR2 are DFQATT and SNEGSKA (reference sequence). Disease lasting under 3 months, a NOSPECS grade of at least 4, and a Clinical Activity Score of at least 3 were features of the ophthalmopathy patients. In making diagnoses, clinical symptoms, serum thyroxine and TRAb, thyroid ultrasound and orbital computed tomography were all used. Authors of the study amplified TCR beta CDR3 regions from RNA transcripts. TCR CDR3 underwent first-round RT-PCR with the HTBI primer set. One entry per CDR3 protein, called by TCRdb with MiXCR from the multiplex PCR reads. Among around 540,000 distinct CDR3 sequences listed, roughly 15% were seen once.

V is TRBV20-1 and J is TRBJ2-7, with 12 bases aligning to TRBD2. The receptor's source is a woman aged 25 to 45 with Graves' ophthalmopathy. Sequencing used blood. CDR3 DNA sequence: TGCAGTGCTAGGACCGGGACTAGCGGGCGTCTTCTCGGGGGGGAGCAGTACTTC. This gives the protein CSARTGTSGRLLGGEQYF.